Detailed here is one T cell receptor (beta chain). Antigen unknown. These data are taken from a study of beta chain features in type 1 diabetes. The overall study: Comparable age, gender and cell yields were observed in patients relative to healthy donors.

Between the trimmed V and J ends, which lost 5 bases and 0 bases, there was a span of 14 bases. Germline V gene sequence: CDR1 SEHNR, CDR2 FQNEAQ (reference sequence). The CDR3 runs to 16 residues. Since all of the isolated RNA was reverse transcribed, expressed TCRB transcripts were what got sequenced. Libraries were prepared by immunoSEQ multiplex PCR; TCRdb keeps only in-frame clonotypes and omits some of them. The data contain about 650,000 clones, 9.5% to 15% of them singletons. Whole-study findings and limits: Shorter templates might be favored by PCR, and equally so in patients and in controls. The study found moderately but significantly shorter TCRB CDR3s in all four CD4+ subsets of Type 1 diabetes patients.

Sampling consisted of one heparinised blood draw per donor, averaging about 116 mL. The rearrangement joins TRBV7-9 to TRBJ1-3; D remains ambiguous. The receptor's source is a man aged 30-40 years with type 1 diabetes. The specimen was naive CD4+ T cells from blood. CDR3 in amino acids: CASSLGSDLSGNTIYF. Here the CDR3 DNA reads TGTGCCAGCAGCCTAGGGTCTGACCTCTCTGGAAACACCATATATTTT.